This T cell receptor beta chain originates from a study of blood T cell repertoires in COVID-19. Study information: In each case, the material was cDNA or gDNA derived from T cells, B-cell-depleted T cells, or PBMCs.

Source study methods: Amplification of reference gene primers was used by the study to estimate nucleated cell counts. Generated by immunoSEQ multiplex PCR, the TCRdb table keeps only in-frame clones and is missing some. V and J calls plus clone size are reproduced from that table; the DNA served to infer D and trimming. The sample holds some 160,000 clones, roughly 90% seen once. Sequencing input: peripheral blood. This sequence was found in a man aged 55 to 69 with acute or convalescent COVID-19.

The CDR3 reads CASKGTGGSGANVLTF. DNA for the CDR3: TGTGCCAGCAAGGGGACAGGGGGCTCTGGGGCCAACGTCCTGACTTTC. The chain has TRBV2 and TRBJ2-6, with 11 bases aligning to TRBD1. The CDR3 totals 16 residues. Trimming at V came to 7 bases and at J to 0 bases, leaving 2 bases not matched to a gene. Germline CDR1 SNHLY, CDR2 FYNNEI.